The present entry profiles one T cell receptor beta chain with its context. The data were taken from a study of T cell changes during pregnancy in multiple sclerosis. Germline V gene sequence: CDR1 MNHNY, CDR2 SVGAGI (reference sequence). The trim removed 4 bases at V and 1 base at J, leaving 5 bases unmatched. The CDR3 extends over 15 amino acids. Profiling relied on immunoSEQ multiplex PCR, and the TCRdb table lists in-frame clones only, not all of them. The data show fewer than 140,000 clones, with roughly 89% seen just once and about 1.5% held by the top ten. This receptor was obtained from a female donor with multiple sclerosis, enrolled in a pregnancy study. The chain carries TRBV6-6 and TRBJ2-3; 7 bases map to TRBD1. The sample in question was peripheral blood, obtained before pregnancy. The CDR3 DNA is TGTGCCAGCAGTTTGGGGCAGGGGGGCACAGATACGCAGTATTTT. Translating gives CASSLGQGGTDTQYF.